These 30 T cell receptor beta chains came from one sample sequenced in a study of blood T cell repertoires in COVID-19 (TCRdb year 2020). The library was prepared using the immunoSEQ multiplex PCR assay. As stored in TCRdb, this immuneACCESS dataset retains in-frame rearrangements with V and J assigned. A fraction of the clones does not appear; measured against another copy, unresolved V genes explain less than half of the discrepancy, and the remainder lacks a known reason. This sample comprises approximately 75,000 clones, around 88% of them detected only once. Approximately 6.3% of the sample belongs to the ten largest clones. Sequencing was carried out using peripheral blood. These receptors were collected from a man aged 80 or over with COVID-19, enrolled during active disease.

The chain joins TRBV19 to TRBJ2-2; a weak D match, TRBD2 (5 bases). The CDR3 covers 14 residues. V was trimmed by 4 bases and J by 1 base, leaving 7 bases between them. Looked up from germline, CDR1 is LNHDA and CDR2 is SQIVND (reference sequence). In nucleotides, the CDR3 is TGTGCCAGTAGTACGGGAAGGAACACCGGGGAGCTGTTTTTT. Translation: CASSTGRNTGELFF. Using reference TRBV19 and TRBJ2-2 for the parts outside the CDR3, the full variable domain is DGGITQSPKYLFRKEGQNVTLSCEQNLNHDAMYWYRQDPGQGLRLIYYSQIVNDFQKGDIAEGYSVSREKKESFPLTVTSAQKNPTAFYLCASSTGRNTGELFFGEGSRLTVL.

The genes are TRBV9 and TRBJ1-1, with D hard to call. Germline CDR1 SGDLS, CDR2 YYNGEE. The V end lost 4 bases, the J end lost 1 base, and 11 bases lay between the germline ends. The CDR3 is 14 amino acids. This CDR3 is CASSPDIPNTEAFF. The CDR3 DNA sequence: TGTGCCAGCAGCCCCGACATTCCGAACACTGAAGCTTTCTTT.

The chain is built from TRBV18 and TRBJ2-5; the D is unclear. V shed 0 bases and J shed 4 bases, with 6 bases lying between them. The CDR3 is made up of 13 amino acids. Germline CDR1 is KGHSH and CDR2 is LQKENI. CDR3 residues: CASSPPPGETQYF. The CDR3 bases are TGTGCCAGCTCACCACCTCCGGGAGAGACCCAGTACTTC.

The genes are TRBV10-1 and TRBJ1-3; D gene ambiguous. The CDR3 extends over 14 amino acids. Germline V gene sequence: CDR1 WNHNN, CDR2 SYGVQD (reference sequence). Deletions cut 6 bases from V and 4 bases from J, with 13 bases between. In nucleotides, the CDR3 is TGCGCCAGCAGCCCTAATCGGTCGGGAAACACCATATATTTT. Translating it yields CASSPNRSGNTIYF.

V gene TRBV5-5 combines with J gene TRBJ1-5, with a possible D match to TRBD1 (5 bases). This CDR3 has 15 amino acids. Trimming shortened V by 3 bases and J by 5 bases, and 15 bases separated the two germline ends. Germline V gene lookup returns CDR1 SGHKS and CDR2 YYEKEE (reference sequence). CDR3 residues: CASSWGGTRDQPQHF. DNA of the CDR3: TGTGCCAGCAGCTGGGGGGGGACCAGGGATCAGCCCCAGCATTTT. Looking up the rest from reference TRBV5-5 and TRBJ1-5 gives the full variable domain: DAGVTQSPTHLIKTRGQQVTLRCSPISGHKSVSWYQQVLGQGPQFIFQYYEKEERGRGNFPDRFSARQFPNYSSELNVNALLLGDSALYLCASSWGGTRDQPQHFGDGTRLSIL.

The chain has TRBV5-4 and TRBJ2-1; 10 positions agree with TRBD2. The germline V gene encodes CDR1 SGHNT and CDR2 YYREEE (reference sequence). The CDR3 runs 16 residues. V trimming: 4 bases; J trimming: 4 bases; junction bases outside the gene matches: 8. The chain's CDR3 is CASSPQTSGSYNEQFF. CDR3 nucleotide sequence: TGTGCCAGCAGCCCACAGACTAGCGGGTCGTACAATGAGCAGTTCTTC.

The CDR3 protein is CASSYNGADVWYF. CDR3 sequence (DNA): TGTGCCAGCAGTTACAATGGGGCCGACGTCTGGTATTTT. This chain joins TRBV6-5 and TRBJ2-3, with D tentatively TRBD1 (5 bases). Per the germline V gene, CDR1 is MNHEY and CDR2 is SVGAGI. The CDR3 has 13 amino acids. Trimming removed 2 bases at V and 14 bases at J, with 17 bases between.

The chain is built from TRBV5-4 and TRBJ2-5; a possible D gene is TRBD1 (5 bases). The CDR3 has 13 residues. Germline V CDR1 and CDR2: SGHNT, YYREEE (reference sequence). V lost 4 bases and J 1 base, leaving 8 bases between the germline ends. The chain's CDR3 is CASSQGIQETQYF. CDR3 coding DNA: TGTGCCAGCAGCCAGGGAATCCAAGAGACCCAGTACTTC.

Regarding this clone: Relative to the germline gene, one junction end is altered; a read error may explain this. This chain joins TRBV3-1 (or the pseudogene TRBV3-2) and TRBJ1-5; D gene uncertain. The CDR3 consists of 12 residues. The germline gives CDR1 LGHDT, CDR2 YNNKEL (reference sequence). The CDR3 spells CASSQPHGPLYF. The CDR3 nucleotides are TGTGCCAGCAGCCAACCTCACGGTCCCTTGTATTTT.

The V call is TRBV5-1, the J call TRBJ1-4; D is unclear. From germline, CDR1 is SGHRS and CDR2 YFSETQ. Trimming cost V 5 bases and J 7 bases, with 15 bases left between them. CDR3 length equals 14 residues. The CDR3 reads CASRRAGQGEKLFF. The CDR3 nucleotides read TGCGCCAGCAGGCGGGCTGGGCAAGGTGAAAAACTGTTTTTT.

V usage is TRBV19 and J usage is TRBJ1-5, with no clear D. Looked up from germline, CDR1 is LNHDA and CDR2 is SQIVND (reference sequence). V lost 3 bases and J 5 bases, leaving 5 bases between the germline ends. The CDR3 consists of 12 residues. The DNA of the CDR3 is TGTGCCAGTAGTATGGAGGATCAGCCCCAGCATTTT. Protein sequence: CASSMEDQPQHF. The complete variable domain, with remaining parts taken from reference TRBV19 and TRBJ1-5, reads DGGITQSPKYLFRKEGQNVTLSCEQNLNHDAMYWYRQDPGQGLRLIYYSQIVNDFQKGDIAEGYSVSREKKESFPLTVTSAQKNPTAFYLCASSMEDQPQHFGDGTRLSIL.

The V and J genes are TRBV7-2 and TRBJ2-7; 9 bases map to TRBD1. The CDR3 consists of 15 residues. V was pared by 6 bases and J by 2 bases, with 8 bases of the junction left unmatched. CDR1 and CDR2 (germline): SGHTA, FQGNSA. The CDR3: CASSQAGTGPYEQYF. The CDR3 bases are TGTGCCAGCAGTCAAGCCGGGACAGGGCCCTACGAGCAGTACTTC.

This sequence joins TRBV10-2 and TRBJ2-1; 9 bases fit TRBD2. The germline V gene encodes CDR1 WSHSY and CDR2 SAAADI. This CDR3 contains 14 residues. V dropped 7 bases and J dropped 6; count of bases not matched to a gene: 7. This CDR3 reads CASKPGLALNEQFF. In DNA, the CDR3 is TGCGCCAGCAAGCCGGGACTAGCTCTCAATGAGCAGTTCTTC.

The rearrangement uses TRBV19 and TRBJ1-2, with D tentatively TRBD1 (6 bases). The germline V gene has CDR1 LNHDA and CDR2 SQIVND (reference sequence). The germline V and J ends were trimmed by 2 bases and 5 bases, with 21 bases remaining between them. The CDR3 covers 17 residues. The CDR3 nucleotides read TGTGCCAGTAGTATAACATATCTGACAGGCGCCCTGTATGGCTACACCTTC. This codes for CASSITYLTGALYGYTF.

CDR3 sequence reads: CASRSSGGTDTQYF. Here the CDR3 DNA reads TGTGCCAGCAGATCTAGCGGGGGCACAGATACGCAGTATTTT. This chain connects TRBV7-2 to TRBJ2-3, with 9 bases fitting TRBD2. Germline V gene lookup returns CDR1 SGHTA and CDR2 FQGNSA. This CDR3 region has 14 residues. Trimming at V came to 6 bases and at J to 1 base, leaving 2 bases not matched to a gene. Complete variable domain (other parts from reference TRBV7-2 and TRBJ2-3): GAGVSQSPSNKVTEKGKDVELRCDPISGHTALYWYRQSLGQGLEFLIYFQGNSAPDKSGLPSDRFSAERTGGSVSTLTIQRTQQEDSAVYLCASRSSGGTDTQYFGPGTRLTVL.

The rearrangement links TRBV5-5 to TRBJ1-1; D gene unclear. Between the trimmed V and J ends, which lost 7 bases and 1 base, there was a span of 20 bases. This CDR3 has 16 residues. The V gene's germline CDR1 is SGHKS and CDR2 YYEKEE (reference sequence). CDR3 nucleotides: TGTGCCAGCTCATCCATTGGAATGGGGAGGAACACTGAAGCTTTCTTT. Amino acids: CASSSIGMGRNTEAFF.

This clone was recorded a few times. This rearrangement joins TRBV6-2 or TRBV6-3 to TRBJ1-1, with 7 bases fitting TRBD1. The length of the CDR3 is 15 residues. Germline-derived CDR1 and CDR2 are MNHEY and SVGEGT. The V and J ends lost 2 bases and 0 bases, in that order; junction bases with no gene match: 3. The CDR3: CASSYGTVMNTEAFF. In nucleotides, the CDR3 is TGTGCCAGCAGTTACGGGACAGTCATGAACACTGAAGCTTTCTTT.

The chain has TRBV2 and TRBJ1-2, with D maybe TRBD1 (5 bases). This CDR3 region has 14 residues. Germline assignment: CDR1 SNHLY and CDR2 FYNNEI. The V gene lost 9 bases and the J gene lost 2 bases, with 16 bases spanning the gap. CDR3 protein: CASLPSGLNYGYTF. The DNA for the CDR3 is TGTGCCAGTTTACCTTCGGGACTGAACTATGGCTACACCTTC.

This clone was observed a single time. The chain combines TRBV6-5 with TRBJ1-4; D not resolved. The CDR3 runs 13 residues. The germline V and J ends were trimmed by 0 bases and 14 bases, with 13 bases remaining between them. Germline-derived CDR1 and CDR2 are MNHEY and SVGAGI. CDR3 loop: CASSYSIRQKLFF. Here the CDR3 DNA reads TGTGCCAGCAGTTACTCGATCAGGCAGAAGCTGTTTTTT.

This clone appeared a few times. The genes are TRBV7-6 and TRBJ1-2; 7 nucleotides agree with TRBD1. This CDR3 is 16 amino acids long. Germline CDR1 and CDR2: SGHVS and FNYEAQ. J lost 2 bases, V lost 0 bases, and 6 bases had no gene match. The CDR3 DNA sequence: TGTGCCAGCAGCTTAGCGGCGACAGGGAGGAACTATGGCTACACCTTC. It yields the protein CASSLAATGRNYGYTF.

CDR3 in DNA: TGTGCCAGCAGCCCCCGCAGGGGGGGCAATCAGCCCCAGCATTTT. As protein: CASSPRRGGNQPQHF. The chain joins TRBV7-2 to TRBJ1-5, with TRBD1 identical over 7 bases. The junction had 6 bases not matched to a gene; V was cut back by 5 bases and J by 2 bases. From germline, CDR1 is SGHTA and CDR2 FQGNSA. This CDR3 has 15 amino acids.

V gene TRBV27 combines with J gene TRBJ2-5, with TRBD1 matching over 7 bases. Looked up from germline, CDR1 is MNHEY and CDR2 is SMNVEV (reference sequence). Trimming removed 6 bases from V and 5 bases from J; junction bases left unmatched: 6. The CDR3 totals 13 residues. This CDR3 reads CASRLQGTETQYF. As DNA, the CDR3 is TGTGCCAGCAGGTTACAGGGGACGGAGACCCAGTACTTC.

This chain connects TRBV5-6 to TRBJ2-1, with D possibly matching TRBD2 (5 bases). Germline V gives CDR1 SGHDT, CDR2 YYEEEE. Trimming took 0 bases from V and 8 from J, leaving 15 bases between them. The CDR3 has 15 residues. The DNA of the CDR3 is TGTGCCAGCAGCTTGGACTGGGGAGCCGGCGATGAGCAGTTCTTC. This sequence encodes CASSLDWGAGDEQFF.

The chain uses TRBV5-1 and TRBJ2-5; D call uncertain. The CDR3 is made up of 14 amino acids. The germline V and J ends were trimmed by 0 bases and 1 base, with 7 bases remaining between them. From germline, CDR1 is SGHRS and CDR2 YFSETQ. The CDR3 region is CASSLESTQETQYF. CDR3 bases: TGCGCCAGCAGCTTGGAATCTACCCAAGAGACCCAGTACTTC.

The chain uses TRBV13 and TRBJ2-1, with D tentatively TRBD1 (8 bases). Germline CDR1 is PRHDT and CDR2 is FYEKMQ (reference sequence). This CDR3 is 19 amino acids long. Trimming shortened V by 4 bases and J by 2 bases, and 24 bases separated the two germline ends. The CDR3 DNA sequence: TGTGCCAGCAGCTCCCGGGGGGCAGGGGGCGCTTCGGCCTACAATGAGCAGTTCTTC. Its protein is CASSSRGAGGASAYNEQFF.

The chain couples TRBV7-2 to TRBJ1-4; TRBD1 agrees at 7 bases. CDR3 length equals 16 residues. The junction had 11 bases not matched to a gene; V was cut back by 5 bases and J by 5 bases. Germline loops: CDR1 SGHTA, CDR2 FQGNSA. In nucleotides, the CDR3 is TGTGCCAGCAGCCTGACATCGGGACAGACAAATGAAAAACTGTTTTTT. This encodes CASSLTSGQTNEKLFF.

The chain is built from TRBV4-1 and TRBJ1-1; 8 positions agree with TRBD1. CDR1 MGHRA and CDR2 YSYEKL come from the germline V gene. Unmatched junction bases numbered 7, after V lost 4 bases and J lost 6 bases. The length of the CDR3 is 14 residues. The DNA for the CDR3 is TGCGCCAGCAGCCCGGGACAGGTGAGGGCTGAAGCTTTCTTT. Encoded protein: CASSPGQVRAEAFF.

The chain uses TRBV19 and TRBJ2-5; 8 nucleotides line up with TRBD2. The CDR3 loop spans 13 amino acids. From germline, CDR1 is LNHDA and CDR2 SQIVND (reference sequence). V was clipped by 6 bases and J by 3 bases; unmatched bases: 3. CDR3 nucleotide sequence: TGTGCCAGTAGAACGGGACTAGAAGAGACCCAGTACTTC. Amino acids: CASRTGLEETQYF.

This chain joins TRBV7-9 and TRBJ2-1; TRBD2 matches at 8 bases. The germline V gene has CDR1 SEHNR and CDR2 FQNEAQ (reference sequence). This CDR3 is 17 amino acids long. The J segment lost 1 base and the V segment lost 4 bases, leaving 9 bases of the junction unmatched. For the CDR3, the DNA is TGTGCCAGCAGCTCCCGGACTAGCCCTGGGTCCTACAATGAGCAGTTCTTC. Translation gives CASSSRTSPGSYNEQFF.

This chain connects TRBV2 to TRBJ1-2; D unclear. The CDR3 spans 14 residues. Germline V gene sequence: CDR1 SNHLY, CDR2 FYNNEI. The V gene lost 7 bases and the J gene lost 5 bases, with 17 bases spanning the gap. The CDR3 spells CASIRGSMAYGYTF. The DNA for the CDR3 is TGTGCCAGCATTCGAGGGTCTATGGCTTATGGCTACACCTTC.